Listed here are 12 T cell receptor beta chains from one sample, sequenced in a study of tumor-infiltrating lymphocytes in primary liver carcinoma. RNA was extracted from whole blood without cell sorting, alongside germline DNA. Priming with a constant-region primer yielded TCR beta cDNA from 500 ng total RNA. What produced the TCR beta libraries was three nested multiplex PCR rounds using slightly modified ARM-PCR. With TRBV1-TRBV30 forward primers and a C-beta reverse primer, the first two PCR rounds were run for approximately 9 cycles each. A single record per CDR3 protein comes from TCRdb applying MiXCR to the multiplex PCR reads. The repertoire holds about 200,000 distinct CDR3 sequences, with roughly two thirds as singletons. The source material was peripheral blood. These TCRs come from a woman aged 60-70 years with primary liver carcinoma and hepatitis B virus infection.

With respect to this clonotype: Its ends do not fully match the called genes, so a read error is possible. The V and J genes are TRBV6-5 and TRBJ2-1; 8 bases fit TRBD2. Looked up from germline, CDR1 is MNHEY and CDR2 is SVGAGI. CDR3 length equals 17 residues. The CDR3: CVNSYDSGRLATDEQFF. The CDR3 nucleotides are TGTGTCAACAGTTACGATTCAGGGAGACTAGCGACCGATGAGCAGTTCTTT.

Ten or more counts support this clonotype. The chain couples TRBV4-1 to TRBJ1-1; possibly TRBD1 for D (5 bases). CDR3 length: 15 residues. V lost 1 base, J lost 3 bases, and 12 bases lay in between. From germline, CDR1 is MGHRA and CDR2 YSYEKL. The CDR3 region is CASSQAGVGDTEAFF. The CDR3 region has the DNA TGCGCCAGCAGCCAAGCAGGCGTGGGGGACACTGAAGCTTTCTTT.

As regards this clonotype: Being one base from a much bigger clone, this may be a read error. The chain carries TRBV11-2 and TRBJ1-1, with D possibly matching TRBD1 (5 bases). This CDR3 is 15 amino acids long. Germline V gene lookup returns CDR1 SGHAT and CDR2 FQNNGV. CDR3 bases: TGTGCCAGCGGCTTAGTTTTAGGGGCGACCACTGGAGCTTTCTTT. Amino acids: CASGLVLGATTGAFF.

In this sample, this clonotype turned up a few times. V and J are TRBV30 and TRBJ1-2; D is undetermined. The ends were cut back, 2 bases at V and 3 bases at J, with 10 bases in the middle. Per the germline V gene, CDR1 is GTSNPN and CDR2 is SVGIG (reference sequence). The CDR3 consists of 13 residues. The CDR3: CAWSPRPDYGYTF. CDR3 nucleotide sequence: TGTGCCTGGAGTCCTCGACCGGACTATGGCTACACCTTC.

This clonotype has more than one count but fewer than ten. At one of its ends the junction is not consistent with the germline gene, which may arise from a read error. The chain recombines TRBV11-2 with TRBJ2-3; tentatively, D is TRBD2 (6 bases). The germline V gene has CDR1 SGHAT and CDR2 FQNNGV. The CDR3 consists of 16 residues. The CDR3 coding sequence is TGTACCAGCAGCTTAGAGGGCTCTAGCGCTGCAGATACGCAATATTTT. It specifies CTSSLEGSSAADTQYF.

Notes on this clonotype: One junction end disagrees with the germline gene, perhaps due to a read error. The rearrangement joins TRBV29-1 to TRBJ2-7, with TRBD2 as a possible D gene (5 bases). Germline V CDR1 and CDR2: SQVTM, ANQGSEA. The CDR3 is 13 residues long. The CDR3 DNA reads as TGTAGCGTCGTACAGAGGTACTCCTACGAGCAGTACTTC. Translation: CSVVQRYSYEQYF.

With regard to this clonotype: Possible read error: a much larger clone is one base away. This chain joins TRBV6-6 and TRBJ1-2; 7 bases map to TRBD1. This CDR3 comprises 13 residues. Germline V gives CDR1 MNHNY, CDR2 SVGAGI (reference sequence). The CDR3 region has the DNA TGTGCCGGCAGTTACTCGACAGGGCATGGCTACACCTTC. Its protein product is CAGSYSTGHGYTF.

This clonotype was detected ten times or more. The chain recombines TRBV12-3 or TRBV12-4 with TRBJ2-5, with 12 bases identical to TRBD1. The CDR3 totals 16 residues. Germline trimming cut 3 bases from V and 5 bases from J; bases unmatched to any gene: 7. The CDR3 spells CASSLVRDRGRETQYF. The CDR3 nucleotides are TGTGCCAGCAGTTTGGTCCGGGACAGGGGGCGGGAGACCCAGTACTTC.

The gene calls are TRBV7-8 and TRBJ2-6, with a weak D call TRBD2 (5 bases). The CDR3 length is 17 residues. Deletions cut 1 base from V and 12 bases from J, with 22 bases between. Germline V CDR1 and CDR2: SGHVS, FQNEAQ. The CDR3 bases are TGTGCCAGCAGCTTAGGCCGGGGTAAATCTGGGGTCAGCGTCCTGACTTTC. Protein sequence: CASSLGRGKSGVSVLTF.

As concerns this clonotype: This CDR3 is missing its conserved last phenylalanine or tryptophan, likely due to a read error. This chain connects TRBV11-3 to TRBJ1-1; maybe TRBD1 (5 bases). The CDR3 consists of 14 residues. Germline V lookup: CDR1 SGHNT, CDR2 YENEEA. Trimming left V 6 bases short and J 7 bases short, with 18 bases between. CDR3 amino acids: CASSSDRGFIEAFS. In nucleotides, the CDR3 is TGTGCCAGCAGTTCGGATAGGGGATTTATTGAAGCTTTCTCT.

In this sample, this clonotype turned up once. CDR3 coding DNA: TGTGCCAGCAGCCAGTCCGTTTTTGACGCTTCACTAGCGGGAGGATCGGTCAAAAACATTCAGTACTTC. Residues: CASSQSVFDASLAGGSVKNIQYF. The V and J genes are TRBV11-2 and TRBJ2-4; 12 bases are a match to TRBD2. Germline CDR1 is SGHAT and CDR2 is FQNNGV. V shed 5 bases, J shed 3 bases, and the junction held 26 bases outside the gene matches. The CDR3 totals 23 residues.

This clonotype was picked up a small number of times. The chain joins TRBV11-3 to TRBJ2-1; D possibly uses TRBD1 or TRBD2 (6 bases each). CDR3 length equals 16 residues. V lost 0 bases and J lost 9, with 18 bases in between. Germline V gene data show CDR1 as SGHNT and CDR2 as YENEEA. The CDR3 loop is CASSLDLGGGGGEQFF. In DNA, the CDR3 is TGTGCCAGCAGCTTAGATCTAGGGGGAGGTGGAGGTGAGCAGTTCTTC.